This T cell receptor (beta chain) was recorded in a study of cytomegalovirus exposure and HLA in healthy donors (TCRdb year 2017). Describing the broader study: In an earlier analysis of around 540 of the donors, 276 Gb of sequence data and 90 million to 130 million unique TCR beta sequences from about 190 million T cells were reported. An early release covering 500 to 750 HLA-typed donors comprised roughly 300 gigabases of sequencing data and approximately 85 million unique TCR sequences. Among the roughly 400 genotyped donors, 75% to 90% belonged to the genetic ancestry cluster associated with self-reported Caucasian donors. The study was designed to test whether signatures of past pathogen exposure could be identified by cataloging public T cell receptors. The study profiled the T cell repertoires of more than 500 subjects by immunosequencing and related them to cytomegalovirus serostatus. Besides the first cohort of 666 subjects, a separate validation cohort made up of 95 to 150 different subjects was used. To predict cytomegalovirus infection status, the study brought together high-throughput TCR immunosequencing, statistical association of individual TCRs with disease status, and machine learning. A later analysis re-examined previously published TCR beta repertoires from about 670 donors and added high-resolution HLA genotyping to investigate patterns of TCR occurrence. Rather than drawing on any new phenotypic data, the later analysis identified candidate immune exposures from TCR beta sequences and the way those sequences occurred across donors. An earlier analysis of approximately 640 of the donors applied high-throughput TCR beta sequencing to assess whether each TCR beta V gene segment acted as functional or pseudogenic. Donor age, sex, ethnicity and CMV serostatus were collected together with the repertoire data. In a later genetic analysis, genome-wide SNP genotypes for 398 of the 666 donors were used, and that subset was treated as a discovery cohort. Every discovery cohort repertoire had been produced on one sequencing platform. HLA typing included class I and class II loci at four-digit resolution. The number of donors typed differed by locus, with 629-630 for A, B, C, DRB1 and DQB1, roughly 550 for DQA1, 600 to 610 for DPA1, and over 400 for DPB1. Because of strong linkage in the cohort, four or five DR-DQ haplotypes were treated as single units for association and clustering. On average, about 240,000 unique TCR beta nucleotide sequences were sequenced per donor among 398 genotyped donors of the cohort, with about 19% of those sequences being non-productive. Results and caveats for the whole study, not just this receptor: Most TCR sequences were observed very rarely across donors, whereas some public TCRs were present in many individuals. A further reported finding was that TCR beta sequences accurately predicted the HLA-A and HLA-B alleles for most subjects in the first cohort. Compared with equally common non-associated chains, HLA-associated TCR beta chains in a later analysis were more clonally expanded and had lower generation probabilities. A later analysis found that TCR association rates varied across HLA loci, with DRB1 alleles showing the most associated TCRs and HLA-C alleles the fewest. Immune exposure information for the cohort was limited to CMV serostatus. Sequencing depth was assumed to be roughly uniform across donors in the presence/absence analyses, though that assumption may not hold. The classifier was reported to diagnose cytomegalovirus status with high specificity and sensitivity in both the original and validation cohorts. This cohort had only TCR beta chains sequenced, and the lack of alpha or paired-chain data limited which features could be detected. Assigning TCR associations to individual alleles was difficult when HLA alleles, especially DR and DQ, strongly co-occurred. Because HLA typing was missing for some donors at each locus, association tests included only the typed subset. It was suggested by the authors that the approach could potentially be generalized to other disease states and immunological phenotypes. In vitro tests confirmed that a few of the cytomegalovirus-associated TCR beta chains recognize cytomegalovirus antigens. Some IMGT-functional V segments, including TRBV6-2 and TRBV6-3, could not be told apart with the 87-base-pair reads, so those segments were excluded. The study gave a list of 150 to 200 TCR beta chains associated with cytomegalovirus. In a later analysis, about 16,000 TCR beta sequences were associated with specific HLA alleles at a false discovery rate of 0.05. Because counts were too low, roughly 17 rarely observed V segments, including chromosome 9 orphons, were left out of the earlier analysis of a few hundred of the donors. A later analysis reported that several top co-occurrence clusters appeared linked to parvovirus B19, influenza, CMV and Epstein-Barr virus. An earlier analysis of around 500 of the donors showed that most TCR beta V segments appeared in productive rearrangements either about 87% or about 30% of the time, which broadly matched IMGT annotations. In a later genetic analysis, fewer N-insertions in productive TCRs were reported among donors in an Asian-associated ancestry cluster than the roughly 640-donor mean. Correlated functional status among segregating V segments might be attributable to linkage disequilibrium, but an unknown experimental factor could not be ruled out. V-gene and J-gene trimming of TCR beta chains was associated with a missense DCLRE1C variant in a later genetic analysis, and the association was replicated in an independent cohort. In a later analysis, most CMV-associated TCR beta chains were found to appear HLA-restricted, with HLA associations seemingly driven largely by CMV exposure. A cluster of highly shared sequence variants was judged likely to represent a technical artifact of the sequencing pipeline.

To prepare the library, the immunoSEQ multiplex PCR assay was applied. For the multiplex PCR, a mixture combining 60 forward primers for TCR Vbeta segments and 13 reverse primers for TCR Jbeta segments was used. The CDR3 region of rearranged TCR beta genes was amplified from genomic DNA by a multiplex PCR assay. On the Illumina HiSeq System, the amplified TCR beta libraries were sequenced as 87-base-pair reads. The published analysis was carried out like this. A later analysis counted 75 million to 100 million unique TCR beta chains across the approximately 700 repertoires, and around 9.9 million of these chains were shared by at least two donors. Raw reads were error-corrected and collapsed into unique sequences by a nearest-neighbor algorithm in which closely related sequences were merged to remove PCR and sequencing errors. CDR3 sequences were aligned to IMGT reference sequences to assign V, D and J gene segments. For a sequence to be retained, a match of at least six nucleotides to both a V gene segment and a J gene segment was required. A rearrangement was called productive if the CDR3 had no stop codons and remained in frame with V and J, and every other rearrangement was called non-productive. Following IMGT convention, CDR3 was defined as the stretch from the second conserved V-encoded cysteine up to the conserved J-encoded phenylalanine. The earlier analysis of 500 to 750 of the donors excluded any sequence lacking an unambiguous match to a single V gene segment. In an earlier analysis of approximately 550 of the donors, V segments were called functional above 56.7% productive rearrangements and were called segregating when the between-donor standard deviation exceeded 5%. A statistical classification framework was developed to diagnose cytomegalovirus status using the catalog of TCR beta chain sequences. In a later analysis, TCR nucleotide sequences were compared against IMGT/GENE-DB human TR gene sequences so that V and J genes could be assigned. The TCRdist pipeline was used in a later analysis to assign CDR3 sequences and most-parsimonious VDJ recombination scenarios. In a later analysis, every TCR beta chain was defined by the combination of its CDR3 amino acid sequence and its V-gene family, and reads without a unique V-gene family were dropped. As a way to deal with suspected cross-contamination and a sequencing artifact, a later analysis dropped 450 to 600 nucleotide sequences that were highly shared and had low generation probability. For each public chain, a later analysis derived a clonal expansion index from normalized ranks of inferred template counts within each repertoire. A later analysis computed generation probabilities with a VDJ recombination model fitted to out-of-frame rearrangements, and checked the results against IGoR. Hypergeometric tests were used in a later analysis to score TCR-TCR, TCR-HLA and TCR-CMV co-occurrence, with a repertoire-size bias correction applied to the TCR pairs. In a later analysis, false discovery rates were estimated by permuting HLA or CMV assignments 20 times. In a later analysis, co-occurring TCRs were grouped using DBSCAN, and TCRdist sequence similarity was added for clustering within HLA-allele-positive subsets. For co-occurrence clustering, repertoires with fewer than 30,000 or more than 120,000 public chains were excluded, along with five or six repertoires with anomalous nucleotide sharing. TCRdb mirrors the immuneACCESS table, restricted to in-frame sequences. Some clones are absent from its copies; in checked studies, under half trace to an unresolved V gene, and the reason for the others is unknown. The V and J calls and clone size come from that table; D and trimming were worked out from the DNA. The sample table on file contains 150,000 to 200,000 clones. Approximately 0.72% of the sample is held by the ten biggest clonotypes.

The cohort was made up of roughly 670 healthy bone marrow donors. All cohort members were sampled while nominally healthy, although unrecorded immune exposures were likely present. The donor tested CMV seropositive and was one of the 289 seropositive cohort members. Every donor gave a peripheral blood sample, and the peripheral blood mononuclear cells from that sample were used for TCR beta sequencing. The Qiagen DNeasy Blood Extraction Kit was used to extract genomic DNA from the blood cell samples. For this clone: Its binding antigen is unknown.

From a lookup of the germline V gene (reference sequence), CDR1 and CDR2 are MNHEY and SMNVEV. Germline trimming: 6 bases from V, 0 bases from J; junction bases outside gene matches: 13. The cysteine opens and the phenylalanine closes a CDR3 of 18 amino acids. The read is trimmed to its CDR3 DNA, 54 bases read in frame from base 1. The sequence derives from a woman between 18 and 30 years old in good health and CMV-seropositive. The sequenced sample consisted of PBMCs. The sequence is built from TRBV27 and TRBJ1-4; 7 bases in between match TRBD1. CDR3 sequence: CASRLTGTASATNEKLFF. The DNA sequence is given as TGTGCCAGCAGACTAACAGGGACAGCATCCGCAACTAATGAAAAACTGTTTTTT.